These 14 T cell receptor beta chains were sequenced from one sample in a study of shared clonotypes between healthy human individuals (TCRdb year 2020). Library creation used the immunoSEQ multiplex PCR assay. The immuneACCESS repertoire file appears here via TCRdb, limited to in-frame rearrangements. These files lack a portion of the clones; in checked studies, under half of the deficit traces to unresolved V genes, and the cause of the others is not known. This sample lists about half a million clones; approximately 78% were detected once. The biggest ten clones account for 12% of the sample. Sequencing used PBMCs. These receptors came from a middle-aged woman in good health. Some clones in this sample may be carry-over from other donors' samples.

CDR3: CASTLVPPTGPNTEAFF. The CDR3 nucleotides are TGTGCCAGCACACTAGTACCCCCAACGGGGCCTAACACTGAAGCTTTCTTT. The rearrangement links TRBV28 to TRBJ1-1; D may be TRBD1 (5 bases). The CDR3 sequence is 17 residues long. The germline gives CDR1 MDHEN, CDR2 SYDVKM. The germline V and J ends were trimmed by 7 bases and 2 bases, with 23 bases remaining between them.

V gene TRBV7-2 combines with J gene TRBJ1-2; D remains unclear. This CDR3 has 14 amino acids. Germline V gene sequence: CDR1 SGHTA, CDR2 FQGNSA. Trimming removed 5 bases at V and 4 bases at J, with 14 bases between. CDR3 amino acids: CASSPLDGGYGYTF. CDR3 DNA sequence: TGTGCCAGCAGCCCACTGGACGGAGGCTATGGCTACACCTTC. Variable domain in full (rest from reference TRBV7-2 and TRBJ1-2): GAGVSQSPSNKVTEKGKDVELRCDPISGHTALYWYRQSLGQGLEFLIYFQGNSAPDKSGLPSDRFSAERTGGSVSTLTIQRTQQEDSAVYLCASSPLDGGYGYTFGSGTRLTVV.

The chain combines TRBV5-1 with TRBJ2-5; 8 positions agree with TRBD2. Germline lookup yields CDR1 SGHRS and CDR2 YFSETQ. V dropped 4 bases and J dropped 7; count of bases not matched to a gene: 6. CDR3 size: 13 residues. Here the CDR3 DNA reads TGCGCCAGCAGCCCTAGCGGGTTGGCGACCCAGTACTTC. Translated: CASSPSGLATQYF. Variable domain in full (rest from reference TRBV5-1 and TRBJ2-5): KAGVTQTPRYLIKTRGQQVTLSCSPISGHRSVSWYQQTPGQGLQFLFEYFSETQRNKGNFPGRFSGRQFSNSRSEMNVSTLELGDSALYLCASSPSGLATQYFGPGTRLLVL.

The chain joins TRBV30 to TRBJ1-2; 8 positions agree with TRBD1. CDR1 is GTSNPN, CDR2 SVGIG, per germline (reference sequence). V lost 5 bases to trimming and J lost 7 bases; unmatched junction nucleotides: 12. CDR3 size: 14 residues. The CDR3 DNA reads TGTGCCTGGGACCTATCCGGGACAGGAAGTGGCTACACCTTC. Translation: CAWDLSGTGSGYTF.

The V gene is TRBV6-1, the J gene TRBJ2-1, with 9 bases lining up with TRBD1. CDR3 size: 16 residues. Trimming took 4 bases from V and 1 from J; bases not matched to a gene: 5. The germline gives CDR1 MNHNS, CDR2 SASEGT. Here the CDR3 DNA reads TGTGCCAGCAGTGTTCGACAGGGGGTATCCTACAATGAGCAGTTCTTC. This codes for CASSVRQGVSYNEQFF.

This clone has just one count. V and J are TRBV5-4 and TRBJ2-7, with 7 bases fitting TRBD2. V lost 4 bases to trimming and J lost 3 bases; unmatched junction nucleotides: 13. This CDR3 region has 16 residues. In germline, CDR1 is SGHNT, CDR2 YYREEE (reference sequence). The CDR3 protein is CASSRGGAGTGYEQYF. Written as DNA, the CDR3 is TGTGCCAGCAGCCGCGGGGGAGCGGGAACTGGCTACGAGCAGTACTTC.

This clone has more than one count but fewer than ten. V is TRBV7-3 and J is TRBJ2-3; no firm D call. The CDR3 is made up of 15 amino acids. V lost 0 bases to trimming and J lost 2 bases, with 9 bases between them. Germline V gene lookup returns CDR1 SGHTA and CDR2 FQGTGA. The DNA of the CDR3 is TGTGCCAGCAGCTTAACGGGTCGGGTCACAGATACGCAGTATTTT. Its protein is CASSLTGRVTDTQYF.

In this sample, this clone turned up a few times. V usage is TRBV7-3 and J usage is TRBJ2-2; 9 bases match TRBD1. CDR3 length: 16 residues. The germline CDR1 and CDR2 sequences are SGHTA and FQGTGA. The J segment lost 4 bases and the V segment lost 5 bases, leaving 8 bases of the junction unmatched. CDR3: CASSATGGRTTGELFF. The CDR3 DNA sequence: TGTGCCAGCAGCGCCACAGGGGGCCGGACCACCGGGGAGCTGTTTTTT.

The J gene is TRBJ1-5, the V gene TRBV27; TRBD1 might be the D (6 bases). This CDR3 contains 17 residues. Germline V lookup: CDR1 MNHEY, CDR2 SMNVEV (reference sequence). V was shortened by 5 bases and J by 3 bases, with 20 bases between the two germline ends. This chain's CDR3 is CASSRWGAGGDNQPQHF. CDR3 coding DNA: TGTGCCAGCAGTCGGTGGGGGGCGGGGGGCGACAATCAGCCCCAGCATTTT.

The chain carries TRBV28 and TRBJ2-1; D tentatively reads TRBD1 or TRBD2 (5 bases each). In germline, CDR1 is MDHEN, CDR2 SYDVKM. The ends were cut back, 5 bases at V and 6 bases at J, with 14 bases in the middle. The CDR3 sequence is 14 residues long. The CDR3 reads CASSTVGTINEQFF. CDR3 DNA: TGTGCCAGCAGTACCGTCGGGACCATCAATGAGCAGTTCTTC.

V and J are TRBV18 and TRBJ1-2, with a possible D match to TRBD1 (5 bases). The V gene's germline CDR1 is KGHSH and CDR2 LQKENI. Deletions cut 2 bases from V and 6 bases from J, with 10 bases between. The CDR3 runs to 13 residues. The CDR3 DNA reads TGTGCCAGCTCACCAGGGATGGGGGATGGCTACACCTTC. It specifies CASSPGMGDGYTF.

The rearrangement uses TRBV11-3 and TRBJ2-2, with TRBD2 identical over 11 bases. J gave up 4 bases and V 4 bases, and 8 bases lay outside the gene matches. CDR1 and CDR2 from the germline V gene are SGHNT and YENEEA. CDR3 length: 17 residues. The CDR3 region has the DNA TGTGCCAGCAGCTCTGGGACTAGCGGAGAGGTCACCGGGGAGCTGTTTTTT. It translates to CASSSGTSGEVTGELFF. Complete variable domain (other parts from reference TRBV11-3 and TRBJ2-2): EAGVVQSPRYKIIEKKQPVAFWCNPISGHNTLYWYLQNLGQGPELLIRYENEEAVDDSQLPKDRFSAERLKGVDSTLKIQPAELGDSAVYLCASSSGTSGEVTGELFFGEGSRLTVL.

V gene TRBV7-3 combines with J gene TRBJ2-7; 11 positions agree with TRBD2. This CDR3 has 15 residues. Germline assignment: CDR1 SGHTA and CDR2 FQGTGA. V lost 5 bases, J lost 3 bases, and 6 bases stayed unmatched. The CDR3: CASSLLAGESYEQYF. CDR3 in DNA: TGTGCCAGCAGCCTACTAGCGGGAGAAAGCTACGAGCAGTACTTC.

This clone appeared a single time. Only one base separates this from a far larger clonotype, so it likely reflects a read error. Different DNA sequences within this sample yield the same CDR3. V is TRBV29-1 and J is TRBJ2-7, with 7 positions matching TRBD2. The CDR3 loop spans 13 amino acids. The J segment lost 2 bases and the V segment lost 1 base, leaving 2 bases of the junction unmatched. The germline V gene has CDR1 SQVTM and CDR2 ANQGSEA. The CDR3 sequence: CSVEVSGTYEQYF. DNA of the CDR3: TGCAGCGTTGAAGTAAGCGGGACCTACGAGCAGTACTTC.